Shown below are 6 T cell receptor beta chains from a single sample sequenced in a study of T-cell memory formation after mild COVID-19. One entry per CDR3 protein results from TCRdb running MiXCR on the 5' RACE reads. The data show some 120,000 distinct CDR3 sequences, about a sixth seen once. Sequenced input: PBMCs or a T cell subset sorted from them (not recorded which). The origin of the receptors is an adult woman who had mild COVID-19 (a few samples of this study predate the infection). Cell type and time point are not known.

The chain employs TRBV5-4 and TRBJ2-3; 7 positions agree with TRBD2. Germline-derived CDR1 and CDR2 are SGHNT and YYREEE (reference sequence). The CDR3 loop spans 14 amino acids. Unmatched junction bases numbered 11, after V lost 3 bases and J lost 10 bases. In nucleotides, the CDR3 is TGTGCCAGCAGCTCTACGGAGCTAGCGGATCCGCAGTATTTT. This codes for CASSSTELADPQYF.

This clonotype turned up a few times. V is TRBV12-3 or TRBV12-4 and J is TRBJ2-2, with 9 nucleotides matching TRBD1. The CDR3 is made up of 15 amino acids. Trimming at V came to 6 bases and at J to 7 bases, leaving 9 bases not matched to a gene. The chain's CDR3 is CASRDTGGANGELFF. DNA of the CDR3: TGTGCCAGCAGGGACACAGGGGGCGCGAACGGGGAGCTGTTTTTT.

The J gene is TRBJ1-5, the V gene TRBV20-1, with a tentative D call TRBD1 (6 bases). Germline values: CDR1 DFQATT, CDR2 SNEGSKA (reference sequence). The CDR3 is 13 residues long. The CDR3 nucleotides read TGCAGCGCAAACCGACAGGGCAATCAGCCCCAGCATTTT. Translation: CSANRQGNQPQHF.

The chain couples TRBV6-6 to TRBJ2-5; TRBD1 matches 7 bases. Germline CDR1 reads MNHNY; CDR2 reads SVGAGI (reference sequence). V was pared by 2 bases and J by 3 bases, with 3 bases of the junction left unmatched. The CDR3 loop spans 14 amino acids. CDR3: CASSYDRVEETQYF. The CDR3 coding sequence is TGTGCCAGCAGTTACGACAGGGTGGAAGAGACCCAGTACTTC.

This clonotype was counted a few times. CDR3 region: CASSLWVSSNTDTQYF. The DNA for the CDR3 is TGTGCCAGCAGCTTATGGGTTAGCTCTAACACAGATACGCAGTATTTT. This chain connects TRBV7-9 to TRBJ2-3; no clear D. The ends were cut back, 2 bases at V and 2 bases at J, with 14 bases in the middle. Germline CDR1 reads SEHNR; CDR2 reads FQNEAQ (reference sequence). There are 16 residues in the CDR3.

A few counts support this clonotype. V is TRBV11-2 and J is TRBJ1-1; weak D call: TRBD1 (5 bases). Trimming cost V 0 bases and J 1 base, with 9 bases left between them. The CDR3 consists of 15 residues. Germline loops: CDR1 SGHAT, CDR2 FQNNGV. The CDR3 DNA is TGTGCCAGCAGCTTAGATCGTAGGGGGAACACTGAAGCTTTCTTT. Protein sequence: CASSLDRRGNTEAFF. Combining the CDR3 with reference TRBV11-2 and TRBJ1-1 gives the whole variable domain EAGVAQSPRYKIIEKRQSVAFWCNPISGHATLYWYQQILGQGPKLLIQFQNNGVVDDSQLPKDRFSAERLKGVDSTLKIQPAKLEDSAVYLCASSLDRRGNTEAFFGQGTRLTVV.